One and the same sample provided the 27 T cell receptor beta chains below, sequenced in a study of blood T cell repertoires in COVID-19. Assay used: immunoSEQ multiplex PCR; TCRdb lists only in-frame clones, some missing. The table lists just under 65,000 clones, about 70% of them singletons. Source material: peripheral blood. Receptor source: a human donor in a cohort sampled during active COVID-19.

The chain carries TRBV5-6 and TRBJ1-5, with 10 bases matching TRBD1. The CDR3 loop spans 15 amino acids. V dropped 3 bases and J dropped 6; count of bases not matched to a gene: 6. Germline V lookup: CDR1 SGHDT, CDR2 YYEEEE. CDR3 amino acids: CASSSGQGRIQPQHF. The CDR3 bases are TGTGCCAGCAGCTCGGGACAGGGGCGAATTCAGCCCCAGCATTTT.

This chain connects TRBV7-8 to TRBJ2-2; unclear D gene. The V end was cut by 2 bases, the J end by 0 bases, with 7 bases between. Germline V gene data show CDR1 as SGHVS and CDR2 as FQNEAQ. The CDR3 extends over 15 amino acids. CDR3 in DNA: TGTGCCAGCAGCTTACGAGAGACGAACACCGGGGAGCTGTTTTTT. This translates into CASSLRETNTGELFF.

This clone was detected only a few times. The V and J genes are TRBV11-2 and TRBJ2-1; 10 nucleotides line up with TRBD2. V lost 4 bases, J lost 3 bases, and 6 bases stayed unmatched. Per germline, CDR1 SGHAT and CDR2 FQNNGV. CDR3 size: 16 residues. The DNA of the CDR3 is TGTGCCAGCAGCTCAGAGGGACTAGCGTTCTACAATGAGCAGTTCTTC. As protein: CASSSEGLAFYNEQFF.

This chain connects TRBV7-9 to TRBJ1-6, with 7 bases matching TRBD1. Germline values: CDR1 SEHNR, CDR2 FQNEAQ (reference sequence). Trimming cost V 4 bases and J 7 bases; bases outside gene matches: 19. This CDR3 is 19 amino acids long. CDR3 sequence reads: CASSSSGGTGAGINSPLHF. Here the CDR3 DNA reads TGTGCCAGCAGCTCGTCAGGGGGTACTGGGGCCGGTATCAATTCACCCCTCCACTTT.

This clone was seen only a few times. The CDR3 DNA reads TGCGCCAGTGCCGCCCCGACAGGGGGACAAGAGACCCAGTACTTC. Its protein product is CASAAPTGGQETQYF. The V call is TRBV5-1, the J call TRBJ2-5, with 9 bases aligning to TRBD1. The ends lost 8 bases at V and 2 bases at J; junction bases unmatched: 10. This CDR3 region has 15 residues. The V gene's germline CDR1 is SGHRS and CDR2 YFSETQ. Based on the CDR3 plus reference TRBV5-1 and TRBJ2-5, the full variable domain is KAGVTQTPRYLIKTRGQQVTLSCSPISGHRSVSWYQQTPGQGLQFLFEYFSETQRNKGNFPGRFSGRQFSNSRSEMNVSTLELGDSALYLCASAAPTGGQETQYFGPGTRLLVL.

V usage is TRBV6-6 and J usage is TRBJ1-1; the D gene is possibly TRBD1 (6 bases). The length of the CDR3 is 16 residues. Trimming removed 6 bases from V and 5 bases from J, with 22 bases in between. From germline, CDR1 is MNHNY and CDR2 SVGAGI (reference sequence). Written as DNA, the CDR3 is TGTGCCAGCAGACGGGGGGCAGGGATAAGAGGGACTGAAGCTTTCTTT. This gives the protein CASRRGAGIRGTEAFF.

The gene calls are TRBV5-4 and TRBJ1-2, with unresolved D. CDR1 and CDR2 from the germline V gene are SGHNT and YYREEE (reference sequence). This CDR3 has 18 amino acids. Trimming stripped 0 bases from V and 6 bases from J, with 24 bases between. The CDR3 loop is CASSLALSWQNRRDGYTF. CDR3 nucleotide sequence: TGTGCCAGCAGCTTGGCCCTTTCTTGGCAGAATAGACGGGATGGCTACACCTTC.

V gene TRBV7-9 combines with J gene TRBJ1-4; 8 nucleotides agree with TRBD1. The CDR3 extends over 15 amino acids. Per germline, CDR1 SEHNR and CDR2 FQNEAQ (reference sequence). The V segment lost 5 bases and the J segment 6 bases; nucleotides outside the gene matches: 8. CDR3 sequence reads: CASSQDRGTHEKLFF. The CDR3, as DNA: TGTGCCAGCAGCCAAGACAGGGGCACCCATGAAAAACTGTTTTTT.

The chain has TRBV3-1 (or the pseudogene TRBV3-2) and TRBJ1-2; unclear D gene. CDR1 and CDR2 (germline): LGHDT, YNNKEL (reference sequence). This CDR3 region has 14 residues. The V end lost 5 bases, the J end lost 0 bases, and 10 bases lay between the germline ends. Here the CDR3 DNA reads TGTGCCAGCAGCGAGAGGCTAGCTAACTATGGCTACACCTTC. Amino acids: CASSERLANYGYTF.

This sequence joins TRBV5-8 and TRBJ1-3, with D maybe TRBD1 (5 bases). CDR3 length: 14 residues. Looked up from germline, CDR1 is SGHTS and CDR2 is YDEGEE. V dropped 0 bases and J dropped 7 bases, with 11 bases sitting between them. This chain's CDR3 is CASSLGGRSNTIYF. CDR3 coding DNA: TGTGCCAGCAGCTTGGGGGGCCGAAGCAACACCATATATTTT.

This chain connects TRBV18 to TRBJ2-3, with 11 nucleotides matching TRBD2. Germline CDR1 KGHSH, CDR2 LQKENI. The J segment lost 2 bases and the V segment lost 4 bases, leaving 2 bases of the junction unmatched. The CDR3 length is 15 residues. The CDR3 coding sequence is TGTGCCAGCTCACAGGGACTAGCGGTCACAGATACGCAGTATTTT. The encoded protein is CASSQGLAVTDTQYF.

The chain employs TRBV7-3 and TRBJ1-1, with 8 bases matching TRBD1. The CDR3 consists of 13 residues. V gave up 4 bases and J gave up 6 bases; unmatched junction bases: 4. Germline CDR1 SGHTA, CDR2 FQGTGA. This chain's CDR3 is CASSSQGVAEAFF. In DNA form, the CDR3 reads TGTGCCAGCAGCTCACAGGGGGTCGCTGAAGCTTTCTTT.

The chain links TRBV5-1 to TRBJ1-2, with TRBD1 matching 9 bases. Germline CDR1 reads SGHRS; CDR2 reads YFSETQ. Trimming took 0 bases from V and 4 from J; bases not matched to a gene: 1. The CDR3 has 14 residues. CDR3 in DNA: TGCGCCAGCAGCTTGGGGGACAGGGCCTATGGCTACACCTTC. Its translation: CASSLGDRAYGYTF.

The rearrangement joins TRBV6-5 to TRBJ1-1; TRBD1 is a possible D gene (5 bases). Germline assignment: CDR1 MNHEY and CDR2 SVGAGI. This CDR3 has 14 amino acids. V gave up 2 bases and J gave up 3 bases, with 10 bases separating them. The CDR3 coding sequence is TGTGCCAGCAGTTACGTAGGGGATGACACTGAAGCTTTCTTT. It translates to CASSYVGDDTEAFF.

The rearrangement uses TRBV19 and TRBJ2-7; 9 bases fit TRBD1. CDR3 size: 14 residues. In germline, CDR1 is LNHDA, CDR2 SQIVND (reference sequence). The J segment lost 4 bases and the V segment lost 3 bases, leaving 4 bases of the junction unmatched. DNA of the CDR3: TGTGCCAGTAGTATCGGGACAGGGAGGTACGAGCAGTACTTC. The encoded protein is CASSIGTGRYEQYF.

The CDR3 sequence: CASSRDVNQPQHF. The CDR3 DNA reads as TGTGCCAGCAGCCGAGATGTCAATCAGCCCCAGCATTTT. The chain carries TRBV9 and TRBJ1-5; D uncertain. Per the germline V gene, CDR1 is SGDLS and CDR2 is YYNGEE. The V end lost 4 bases, the J end lost 3 bases, and 8 bases lay between the germline ends. The CDR3 totals 13 residues.

The chain carries TRBV2 and TRBJ2-2; the match to TRBD1 covers 12 bases. Germline V gene lookup returns CDR1 SNHLY and CDR2 FYNNEI. The V segment lost 11 bases and the J segment 7 bases; nucleotides outside the gene matches: 8. CDR3 length: 14 residues. CDR3 sequence reads: CALSGQGAGGELFF. CDR3 sequence (DNA): TGTGCCCTTTCGGGACAGGGGGCTGGCGGGGAGCTGTTTTTT.

The genes are TRBV9 and TRBJ2-3, with TRBD2 matching 9 bases. The CDR3 covers 17 residues. V shed 0 bases, J shed 2 bases, and the junction held 7 bases outside the gene matches. The germline gives CDR1 SGDLS, CDR2 YYNGEE. For the CDR3, the DNA is TGTGCCAGCAGCGTAGGCGGGGGGGGCCGTCTCACAGATACGCAGTATTTT. Amino acid sequence: CASSVGGGGRLTDTQYF.

The chain recombines TRBV5-1 with TRBJ2-7, with D possibly matching TRBD1 (5 bases). V lost 4 bases and J lost 0, with 14 bases in between. Germline values: CDR1 SGHRS, CDR2 YFSETQ. CDR3 length: 15 residues. The CDR3 DNA is TGCGCCAGCAGCCCCTCTGGACATTCCTCCTACGAGCAGTACTTC. Residues: CASSPSGHSSYEQYF. Full variable domain (remainder filled in from reference TRBV5-1 and TRBJ2-7): KAGVTQTPRYLIKTRGQQVTLSCSPISGHRSVSWYQQTPGQGLQFLFEYFSETQRNKGNFPGRFSGRQFSNSRSEMNVSTLELGDSALYLCASSPSGHSSYEQYFGPGTRLTVT.

This clone was seen a few times. Additional DNA sequences in this sample encode the identical CDR3. The gene calls are TRBV11-2 and TRBJ2-1, with 9 bases that match TRBD2. V trimming: 6 bases; J trimming: 7 bases; junction bases outside the gene matches: 4. This CDR3 has 13 amino acids. The germline CDR1 and CDR2 sequences are SGHAT and FQNNGV. CDR3 residues: CASRAGGRNEQFF. Written as DNA, the CDR3 is TGTGCCAGCAGAGCGGGGGGAAGAAATGAGCAGTTCTTC.

This rearrangement joins TRBV7-3 to TRBJ1-6; D is unresolved. Germline CDR1 reads SGHTA; CDR2 reads FQGTGA. The CDR3 totals 15 residues. The germline V and J ends were trimmed by 3 bases and 0 bases, with 6 bases remaining between them. The CDR3, as DNA: TGTGCCAGCAGCTTGCGGAACTCCTATAATTCACCCCTCCACTTT. It encodes CASSLRNSYNSPLHF.

V and J are TRBV7-9 and TRBJ2-7; 10 bases match TRBD1. Germline-derived CDR1 and CDR2 are SEHNR and FQNEAQ (reference sequence). J lost 5 bases, V lost 5 bases, and 9 bases had no gene match. The CDR3 contains 15 residues. This chain's CDR3 is CASSHPGQGFHEQYF. The DNA for the CDR3 is TGTGCCAGCAGCCACCCGGGACAGGGGTTCCACGAGCAGTACTTC.

This chain connects TRBV20-1 to TRBJ2-3; 9 nucleotides align to TRBD2. The CDR3 spans 16 residues. CDR1 is DFQATT, CDR2 SNEGSKA, per germline (reference sequence). V shed 3 bases and J 3 bases; nucleotides not matched to a gene: 10. CDR3 in DNA: TGCAGTGCTAGTGATAGCGGGGGCCCGGAGACAGATACGCAGTATTTT. Its protein is CSASDSGGPETDTQYF.

This sequence joins TRBV30 and TRBJ1-2, with D unclear. Germline V lookup: CDR1 GTSNPN, CDR2 SVGIG (reference sequence). The CDR3 is 12 residues long. V shed 4 bases and J shed 4 bases, with 10 bases lying between them. In nucleotides, the CDR3 is TGTGCCTGGACGGCGGTAACCTATGGCTACACCTTC. It specifies CAWTAVTYGYTF.

The J gene is TRBJ2-7, the V gene TRBV9, with 10 bases identical to TRBD1. Looked up from germline, CDR1 is SGDLS and CDR2 is YYNGEE. The CDR3 spans 17 residues. Trimming took 0 bases from V and 4 from J; bases not matched to a gene: 10. The CDR3 sequence: CASSVASTGGAPYEQYF. CDR3 nucleotides: TGTGCCAGCAGCGTAGCTTCGACAGGGGGCGCCCCATACGAGCAGTACTTC.

This clone was picked up one time. The J gene is TRBJ2-5, the V gene TRBV19; 7 positions match TRBD1. Per germline, CDR1 LNHDA and CDR2 SQIVND (reference sequence). The CDR3 length is 15 residues. V trimming: 3 bases; J trimming: 3 bases; junction bases outside the gene matches: 7. The CDR3 DNA follows: TGTGCCAGTAGTATTGGAGGACAGGAGAAAGAGACCCAGTACTTC. Translated, it gives CASSIGGQEKETQYF.

This clone was detected a few times. The chain carries TRBV9 and TRBJ2-1; TRBD2 is a possible D gene (6 bases). The CDR3 runs to 15 residues. From germline, CDR1 is SGDLS and CDR2 YYNGEE. V gave up 4 bases and J gave up 1 base, with 12 bases separating them. For the CDR3, the DNA is TGTGCCAGCAGCCCTACGGAGGGGTCCTACAATGAGCAGTTCTTC. Encoded protein: CASSPTEGSYNEQFF.